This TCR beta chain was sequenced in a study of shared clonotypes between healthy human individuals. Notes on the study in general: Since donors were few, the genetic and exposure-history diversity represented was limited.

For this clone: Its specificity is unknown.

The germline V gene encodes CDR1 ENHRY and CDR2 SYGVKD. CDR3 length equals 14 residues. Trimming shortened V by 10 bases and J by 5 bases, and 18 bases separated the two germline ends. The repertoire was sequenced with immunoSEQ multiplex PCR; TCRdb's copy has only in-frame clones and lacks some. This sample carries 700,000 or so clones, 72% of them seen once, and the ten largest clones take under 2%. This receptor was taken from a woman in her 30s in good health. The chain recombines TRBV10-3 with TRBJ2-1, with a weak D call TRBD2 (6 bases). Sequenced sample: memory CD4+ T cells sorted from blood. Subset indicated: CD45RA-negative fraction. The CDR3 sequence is CATAVGGLDNEQFF. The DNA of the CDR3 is TGTGCCACCGCGGTAGGAGGGCTAGACAATGAGCAGTTCTTC.